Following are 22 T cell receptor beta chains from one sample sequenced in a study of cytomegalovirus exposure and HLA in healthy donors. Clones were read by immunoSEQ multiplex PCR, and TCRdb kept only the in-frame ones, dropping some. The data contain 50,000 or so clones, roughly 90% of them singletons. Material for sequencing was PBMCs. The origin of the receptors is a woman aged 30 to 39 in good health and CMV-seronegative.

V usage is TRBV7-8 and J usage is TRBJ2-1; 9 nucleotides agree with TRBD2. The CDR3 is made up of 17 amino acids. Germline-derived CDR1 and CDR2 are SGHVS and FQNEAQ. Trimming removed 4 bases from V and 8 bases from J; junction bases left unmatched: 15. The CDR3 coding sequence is TGTGCCAGCAGCTCCCTTACTTGGGCGGGAGGGCTCGATGAGCAGTTCTTC. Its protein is CASSSLTWAGGLDEQFF.

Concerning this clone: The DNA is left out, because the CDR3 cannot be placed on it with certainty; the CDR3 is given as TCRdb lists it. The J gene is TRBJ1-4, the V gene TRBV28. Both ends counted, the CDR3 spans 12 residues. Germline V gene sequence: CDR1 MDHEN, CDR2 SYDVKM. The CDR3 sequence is CASSSSSEKLFF.

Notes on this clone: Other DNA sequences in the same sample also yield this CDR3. For the CDR3, the DNA is TGCGCCAGCAGCTTCCAGGGGGAGAACACTGAAGCTTTCTTT. Protein sequence: CASSFQGENTEAFF. This chain links TRBV5-1 with TRBJ1-1; TRBD1 agrees at 7 bases. Trimming removed 2 bases from V and 1 base from J; junction bases left unmatched: 2. This CDR3 has 14 amino acids. CDR1 is SGHRS, CDR2 YFSETQ, per germline.

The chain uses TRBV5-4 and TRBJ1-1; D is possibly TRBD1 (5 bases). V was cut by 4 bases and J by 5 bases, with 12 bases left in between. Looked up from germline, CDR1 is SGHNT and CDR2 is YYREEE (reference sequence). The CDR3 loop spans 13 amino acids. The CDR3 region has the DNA TGTGCCAGCAGCCCGGCGGGGGTGACTGAAGCTTTCTTT. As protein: CASSPAGVTEAFF.

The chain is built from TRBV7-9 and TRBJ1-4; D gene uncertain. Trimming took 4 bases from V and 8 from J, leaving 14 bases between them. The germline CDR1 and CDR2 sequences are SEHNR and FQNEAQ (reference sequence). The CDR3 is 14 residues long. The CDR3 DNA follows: TGTGCCAGCAGCTCAGGCCCTGGGTGGGAAAAACTGTTTTTT. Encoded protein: CASSSGPGWEKLFF.

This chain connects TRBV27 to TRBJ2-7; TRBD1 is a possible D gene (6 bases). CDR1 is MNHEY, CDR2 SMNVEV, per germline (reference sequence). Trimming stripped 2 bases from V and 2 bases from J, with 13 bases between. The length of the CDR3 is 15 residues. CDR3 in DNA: TGTGCCAGCAGTTTAGCAGGGGACGGCCCCTACGAGCAGTACTTC. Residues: CASSLAGDGPYEQYF.

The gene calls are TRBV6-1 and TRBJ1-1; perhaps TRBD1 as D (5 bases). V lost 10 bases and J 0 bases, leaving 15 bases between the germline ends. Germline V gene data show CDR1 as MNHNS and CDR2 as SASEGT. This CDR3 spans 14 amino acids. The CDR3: CATQIRVMNTEAFF. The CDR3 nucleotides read TGTGCCACCCAAATCAGGGTTATGAACACTGAAGCTTTCTTT.

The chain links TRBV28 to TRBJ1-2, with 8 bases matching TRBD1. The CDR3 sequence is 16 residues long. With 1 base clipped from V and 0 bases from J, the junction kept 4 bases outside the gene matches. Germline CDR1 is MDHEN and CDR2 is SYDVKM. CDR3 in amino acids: CASSLLSGGTNYGYTF. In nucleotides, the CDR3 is TGTGCCAGCAGTTTATTGTCAGGGGGCACTAACTATGGCTACACCTTC.

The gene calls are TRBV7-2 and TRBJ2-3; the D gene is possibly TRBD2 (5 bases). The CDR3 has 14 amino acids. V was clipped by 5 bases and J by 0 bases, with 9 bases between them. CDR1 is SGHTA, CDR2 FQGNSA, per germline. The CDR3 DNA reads TGTGCCAGCAGCAGCGGCCCTAGCACAGATACGCAGTATTTT. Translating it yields CASSSGPSTDTQYF.

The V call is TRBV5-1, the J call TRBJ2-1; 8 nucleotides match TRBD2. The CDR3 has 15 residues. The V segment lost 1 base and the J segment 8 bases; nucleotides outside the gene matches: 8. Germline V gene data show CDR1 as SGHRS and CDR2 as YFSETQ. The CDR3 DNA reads TGCGCCAGCAGCTTGTCGGGAGGGCCTCTCGATGAGCAGTTCTTC. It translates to CASSLSGGPLDEQFF. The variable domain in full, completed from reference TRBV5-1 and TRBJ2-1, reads KAGVTQTPRYLIKTRGQQVTLSCSPISGHRSVSWYQQTPGQGLQFLFEYFSETQRNKGNFPGRFSGRQFSNSRSEMNVSTLELGDSALYLCASSLSGGPLDEQFFGPGTRLTVL.

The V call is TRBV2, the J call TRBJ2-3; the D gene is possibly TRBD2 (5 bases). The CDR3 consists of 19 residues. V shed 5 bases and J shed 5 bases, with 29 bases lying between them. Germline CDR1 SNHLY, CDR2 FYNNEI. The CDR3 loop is CASSHLARTTPSKGDTQYF. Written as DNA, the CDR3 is TGTGCCAGCAGTCACTTGGCCAGGACCACCCCTAGCAAGGGAGATACGCAGTATTTT.

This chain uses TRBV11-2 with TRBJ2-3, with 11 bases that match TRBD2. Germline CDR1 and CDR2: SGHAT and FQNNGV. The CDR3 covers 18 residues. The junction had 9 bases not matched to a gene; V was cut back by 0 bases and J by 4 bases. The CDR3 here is CASSLEAPLAGGSDTQYF. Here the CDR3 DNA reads TGTGCCAGCAGCTTAGAAGCTCCTCTAGCGGGAGGATCAGATACGCAGTATTTT.

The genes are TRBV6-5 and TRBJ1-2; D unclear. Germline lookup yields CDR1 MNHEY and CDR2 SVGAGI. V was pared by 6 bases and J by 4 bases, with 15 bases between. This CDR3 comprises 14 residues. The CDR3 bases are TGTGCCAGCAGCAAAAGGATAGAGGGCTATGGCTACACCTTC. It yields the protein CASSKRIEGYGYTF.

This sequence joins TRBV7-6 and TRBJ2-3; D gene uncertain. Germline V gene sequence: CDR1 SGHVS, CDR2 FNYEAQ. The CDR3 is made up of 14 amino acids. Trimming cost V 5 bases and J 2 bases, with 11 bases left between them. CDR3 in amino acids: CASSPSLATDTQYF. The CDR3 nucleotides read TGTGCCAGCAGCCCAAGTTTGGCCACAGATACGCAGTATTTT. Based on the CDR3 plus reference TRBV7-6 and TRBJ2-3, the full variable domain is GAGVSQSPRYKVTKRGQDVALRCDPISGHVSLYWYRQALGQGPEFLTYFNYEAQQDKSGLPNDRFSAERPEGSISTLTIQRTEQRDSAMYRCASSPSLATDTQYFGPGTRLTVL.

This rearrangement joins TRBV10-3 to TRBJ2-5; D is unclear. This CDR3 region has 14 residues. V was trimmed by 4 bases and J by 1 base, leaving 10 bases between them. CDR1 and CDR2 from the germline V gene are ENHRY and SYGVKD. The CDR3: CAISGNSLQETQYF. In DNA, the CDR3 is TGTGCCATCAGTGGGAACAGCCTCCAAGAGACCCAGTACTTC.

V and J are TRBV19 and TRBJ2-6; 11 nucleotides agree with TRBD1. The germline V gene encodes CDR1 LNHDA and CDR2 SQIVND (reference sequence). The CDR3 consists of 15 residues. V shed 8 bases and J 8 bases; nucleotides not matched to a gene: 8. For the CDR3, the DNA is TGTGCCAGTGGACAGGGGGCACGGCGGACCAACGTCCTGACTTTC. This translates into CASGQGARRTNVLTF.

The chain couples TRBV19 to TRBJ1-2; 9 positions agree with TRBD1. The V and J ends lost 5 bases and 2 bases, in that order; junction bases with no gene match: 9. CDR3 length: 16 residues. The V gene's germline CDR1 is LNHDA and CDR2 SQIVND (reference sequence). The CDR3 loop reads CASSDGTGIGNYGYTF. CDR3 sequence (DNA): TGTGCCAGTAGTGACGGGACAGGGATTGGAAACTATGGCTACACCTTC.

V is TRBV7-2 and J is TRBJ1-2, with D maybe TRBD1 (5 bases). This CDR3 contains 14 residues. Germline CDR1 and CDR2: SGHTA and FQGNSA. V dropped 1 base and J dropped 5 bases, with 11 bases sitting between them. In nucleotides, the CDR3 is TGTGCCAGCAGCTTAGGGCAGGGATTATATGGCTACACCTTC. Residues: CASSLGQGLYGYTF.

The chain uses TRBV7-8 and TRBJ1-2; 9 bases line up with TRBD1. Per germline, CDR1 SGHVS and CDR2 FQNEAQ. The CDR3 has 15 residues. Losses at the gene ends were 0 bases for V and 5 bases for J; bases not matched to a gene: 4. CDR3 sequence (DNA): TGTGCCAGCAGCTTAGCGTCAGGACAGGGGTATGGCTACACCTTC. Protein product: CASSLASGQGYGYTF.

The CDR3 region has the DNA TGTGCCAGCAGTCAAACCCTTCAGACTAGCAACGAGCAGTTCTTC. The encoded protein is CASSQTLQTSNEQFF. The chain has TRBV14 and TRBJ2-1; 7 bases fit TRBD2. The V segment lost 6 bases and the J segment 10 bases; nucleotides outside the gene matches: 15. CDR3 length: 15 amino acids. Germline V gene sequence: CDR1 SGHDN, CDR2 FVKESK.

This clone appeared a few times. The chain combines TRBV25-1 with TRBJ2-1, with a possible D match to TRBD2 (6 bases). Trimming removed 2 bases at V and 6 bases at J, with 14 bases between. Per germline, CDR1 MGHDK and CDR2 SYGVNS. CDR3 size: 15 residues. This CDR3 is CASSEATGESNEQFF. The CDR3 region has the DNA TGTGCCAGCAGTGAAGCGACGGGAGAAAGCAATGAGCAGTTCTTC.

DNA for the CDR3: TGCGCCAGCAGCTTGACAGTGGCCTCTGGGGCCAACGTCCTGACTTTC. Translation: CASSLTVASGANVLTF. V gene TRBV5-1 combines with J gene TRBJ2-6, with D uncertain. CDR3 length: 16 amino acids. From germline, CDR1 is SGHRS and CDR2 YFSETQ. V lost 1 base and J 0 bases, leaving 8 bases between the germline ends.